A selection of T cell receptor beta chains follows, all from one sample in a study of T cell responses to AZD1222 COVID-19 vaccine. The assay was immunoSEQ multiplex PCR, and TCRdb's table has in-frame clones only and misses some. The sample consists of roughly 100,000 clones, 90% of them appearing once. Sequences were derived from peripheral blood, sampled on day 0 of AZD1222 vaccination. The source is an adult in good health. The CDR3 runs from the conserved cysteine through the conserved F or W. Fields, in order: J gene, clone size, D gene, V gene, CDR3 DNA, CDR3 protein. D genes are given only for firm matches. The size entry is marked missing in some rows and otherwise reads once, few, many or a size class.

J: TRBJ2-7; size: NA; D: TRBD1; V: TRBV12-3/TRBV12-4; DNA: TGTGCCAGCAGACCAGGGACAGGGTTCGAGCAGTACTTC; CDR3: CASRPGTGFEQYF
J: TRBJ2-7; size: NA; D: NA; V: TRBV6-4; DNA: TGTGCCAGCAGTGAAAGTAGGGTCGCCGAGCAGTACTTC; CDR3: CASSESRVAEQYF
J: TRBJ1-1; size: NA; D: NA; V: TRBV7-9; DNA: TGTGCCAGCAGTTGGTATTCGGACACTGAAGCTTTCTTT; CDR3: CASSWYSDTEAFF
J: TRBJ1-1; size: NA; D: NA; V: TRBV7-9; DNA: TGTGCCAGCAGCTTACTGGACAGCGACACTGAAGCTTTCTTT; CDR3: CASSLLDSDTEAFF
J: TRBJ1-4; size: NA; D: NA; V: TRBV24-1; DNA: TGTGCCACCCCACCGTTGGGCAGGGTTAATGAAAAACTGTTTTTT; CDR3: CATPPLGRVNEKLFF
J: TRBJ1-1; size: NA; D: NA; V: TRBV21-1; DNA: TGTGCCAGCAGCGACCAGGGGAGGAACACTGAAGCTTTCTTT; CDR3: CASSDQGRNTEAFF
J: TRBJ2-2; size: NA; D: NA; V: TRBV6-4; DNA: TGTGCCAGCTGGGGGGGCAGGAAGAACACCGGGGAGCTGTTTTTT; CDR3: CASWGGRKNTGELFF
J: TRBJ2-5; size: NA; D: NA; V: TRBV2; DNA: TGTGCCAGCACGGATTTCTACCAAGAGACCCAGTACTTC; CDR3: CASTDFYQETQYF
J: TRBJ1-4; size: NA; D: NA; V: TRBV28; DNA: TGTGCCAGCAGTTTTTACCTGAATGAAAAACTGTTTTTT; CDR3: CASSFYLNEKLFF
J: TRBJ1-2; size: NA; D: TRBD1; V: TRBV2; DNA: TGTGCCAGCAGTGGACAGGGAATTGGCTACACCTTC; CDR3: CASSGQGIGYTF
J: TRBJ1-1; size: NA; D: NA; V: TRBV5-1; DNA: TGCGCCAGCAGCTTGGTGTTTGGCGGGGGCCCAGGTGGGAACACTGAAGCTTTCTTT; CDR3: CASSLVFGGGPGGNTEAFF
J: TRBJ2-1; size: few; D: NA; V: TRBV10-3; DNA: TGTGCCATCAGTGCTATCACTAGAAGCTCCTACAATGAGCAGTTCTTC; CDR3: CAISAITRSSYNEQFF
J: TRBJ2-1; size: NA; D: TRBD1; V: TRBV7-9; DNA: TGTGCCAGCAGCTCCACCACCGGGACAGCCTCTGGCAATGAGCAGTTCTTC; CDR3: CASSSTTGTASGNEQFF
J: TRBJ1-5; size: NA; D: NA; V: TRBV30; DNA: TGTGCCTGGAGTACGCAGGATCAGCCCCAGCATTTT; CDR3: CAWSTQDQPQHF
J: TRBJ2-3; size: NA; D: TRBD1; V: TRBV12-3/TRBV12-4; DNA: TGTGCCAGCAGTGGACAGGCCACAGATACGCAGTATTTT; CDR3: CASSGQATDTQYF
J: TRBJ2-3; size: NA; D: TRBD2; V: TRBV7-8; DNA: TGTGCCAGCAGGCCGACTAGCGGCCTAATCACAGATACGCAGTATTTT; CDR3: CASRPTSGLITDTQYF
J: TRBJ1-2; size: NA; D: TRBD1; V: TRBV27; DNA: TGTGCCAGCAGTCTGGGACAGGGTGGGTCCTATGGCTACACCTTC; CDR3: CASSLGQGGSYGYTF
J: TRBJ2-1; size: NA; D: NA; V: TRBV30; DNA: TGTGCCTGGAGTGCGGTGGTGGGTGATGAGCAGTTCTTC; CDR3: CAWSAVVGDEQFF
J: TRBJ2-1; size: NA; D: NA; V: TRBV3-1/TRBV3-2; DNA: TGTGCCAGCAGTCAGCCTTGGGGGGACAATGAGCAGTTCTTC; CDR3: CASSQPWGDNEQFF
J: TRBJ1-3; size: NA; D: NA; V: TRBV3-1/TRBV3-2; DNA: TGTGCCAGCAGCCTATATTCCTGGACAGCCTCTGGAAACACCATATATTTT; CDR3: CASSLYSWTASGNTIYF
J: TRBJ2-7; size: NA; D: NA; V: TRBV7-6; DNA: TGTGCCAGCAGCGCCCGCGGCAGCTCCTACGAGCAGTACTTC; CDR3: CASSARGSSYEQYF
J: TRBJ1-2; size: once; D: NA; V: TRBV11-2; DNA: TGTGCCAGCAGCTTAGGACCCCAGGGCTATGGCTACACCTTC; CDR3: CASSLGPQGYGYTF
J: TRBJ1-2; size: once; D: TRBD1; V: TRBV5-1; DNA: TGCGCCAGCAGTACAGGGGAAGGCTACACCTTC; CDR3: CASSTGEGYTF
J: TRBJ2-7; size: NA; D: NA; V: TRBV2; DNA: TGTGCCAGCAGTGAAGAGACCCCCGGCCCGGGGCCTGAGCAGTACTTC; CDR3: CASSEETPGPGPEQYF
J: TRBJ1-2; size: NA; D: NA; V: TRBV30; DNA: TGTGCCTCGAGTCAGGGGAGTAACTATGGCTACACCTTC; CDR3: CASSQGSNYGYTF
J: TRBJ2-1; size: few; D: TRBD1; V: TRBV27; DNA: TGTGCCAGCAGTTTAGGTCTCACAGGGGTATACAATGAGCAGTTCTTC; CDR3: CASSLGLTGVYNEQFF
J: TRBJ1-3; size: NA; D: NA; V: TRBV13; DNA: TGTGCCAGCAGCTTCGATCGGAACTCTGGAAACACCATATATTTT; CDR3: CASSFDRNSGNTIYF
J: TRBJ2-1; size: NA; D: NA; V: TRBV5-8; DNA: TGTGCCAGCAGCTTGGGACAGGTTTCCTACAATGAGCAGTTCTTC; CDR3: CASSLGQVSYNEQFF
J: TRBJ1-3; size: NA; D: NA; V: TRBV2; DNA: TGTGCCAGCAGCGGGTCTGGAAACACCATATATTTT; CDR3: CASSGSGNTIYF
J: TRBJ1-2; size: NA; D: NA; V: TRBV27; DNA: TGTGCCAGCAGTTTATCTCCCGGGTCTGGCTACACCTTC; CDR3: CASSLSPGSGYTF
J: TRBJ1-3; size: NA; D: NA; V: TRBV18; DNA: TGTGCCAGCTCACCAACCCGGGACGGTGGAAACACCATATATTTT; CDR3: CASSPTRDGGNTIYF
J: TRBJ1-1; size: NA; D: NA; V: TRBV29-1; DNA: TGCAGCGGGGGTACCCAGCCAGACACTGAAGCTTTCTTT; CDR3: CSGGTQPDTEAFF
J: TRBJ2-1; size: NA; D: NA; V: TRBV11-2; DNA: TGTGCCAGCAGCTTAGGGGGCGGGGTCTACAATGAGCAGTTCTTC; CDR3: CASSLGGGVYNEQFF
J: TRBJ1-6; size: NA; D: NA; V: TRBV18; DNA: TGTGCCAGCTCACCACAATACTCCTATAATTCACCCCTCCACTTT; CDR3: CASSPQYSYNSPLHF
J: TRBJ2-1; size: NA; D: TRBD1; V: TRBV9; DNA: TGTGCCAGCAGCGTAGAGGGGGCAATTTATGAGCAGTTCTTC; CDR3: CASSVEGAIYEQFF
J: TRBJ2-2; size: medium-sized; D: NA; V: TRBV7-9; DNA: TGTGCCAGCAGCTTAGCAGGAGGGCCGAACACCGGGGAGCTGTTTTTT; CDR3: CASSLAGGPNTGELFF
J: TRBJ1-5; size: NA; D: NA; V: TRBV4-1; DNA: TGCGCCAGCAGCCAGGACCAGACAGGTTCCAATCAGCCCCAGCATTTT; CDR3: CASSQDQTGSNQPQHF
J: TRBJ1-1; size: NA; D: TRBD1; V: TRBV5-8; DNA: TGTGCCAGCAGCTTTTTAGGGGGCATGGGGTACACTGAAGCTTTCTTT; CDR3: CASSFLGGMGYTEAFF
J: TRBJ1-2; size: NA; D: TRBD1; V: TRBV29-1; DNA: TGCAGCGTTGCGAAATTGGACAGGCGAAACTATGGCTACACCTTC; CDR3: CSVAKLDRRNYGYTF
J: TRBJ1-2; size: NA; D: NA; V: TRBV6-1; DNA: TGTGCCAGCAGTGAAGCGTTGTCGGCAGGGTTGGGCTACACCTTC; CDR3: CASSEALSAGLGYTF
J: TRBJ1-4; size: NA; D: NA; V: TRBV30; DNA: TGTGCCTGGAGTGTACGGCCTGGGGGTGAAAAACTGTTTTTT; CDR3: CAWSVRPGGEKLFF
J: TRBJ2-7; size: NA; D: NA; V: TRBV7-6; DNA: TGTGCCAGCAGCTTAGCGTACCCCTTCGACGAGCAGTACTTC; CDR3: CASSLAYPFDEQYF
J: TRBJ2-7; size: NA; D: NA; V: TRBV10-3; DNA: TGTGCCATCAGTGAGTCACGGGGAGTGATCTACGAGCAGTACTTC; CDR3: CAISESRGVIYEQYF
J: TRBJ2-7; size: NA; D: TRBD1; V: TRBV7-8; DNA: TGTGCCAGCAGCCCCGGGGGGACAGGGGAATTCTACGAGCAGTACTTC; CDR3: CASSPGGTGEFYEQYF
J: TRBJ1-5; size: NA; D: NA; V: TRBV12-3/TRBV12-4; DNA: TGTGCCAGCAGTTCCAGGGTCAATCAGCCCCAGCATTTT; CDR3: CASSSRVNQPQHF
J: TRBJ1-2; size: few; D: NA; V: TRBV6-6; DNA: TGTGCCAGCAGTTACGGGTCAGCCCCTAACTATGGCTACACCTTC; CDR3: CASSYGSAPNYGYTF
J: TRBJ1-6; size: NA; D: TRBD1; V: TRBV28; DNA: TGTGCCAGCAGTTCTGGGACAGCGAGGCCACCCCTCCACTTT; CDR3: CASSSGTARPPLHF
J: TRBJ1-6; size: NA; D: TRBD1; V: TRBV7-2; DNA: TGTGCCAGCAGCTTACTCGGCAGGGGGGTTTCACCCCTCCACTTT; CDR3: CASSLLGRGVSPLHF
J: TRBJ2-5; size: NA; D: NA; V: TRBV4-3; DNA: TGCGCCAGCAGCCTAACAAGGTCCCCCAGAGAGACCCAGTACTTC; CDR3: CASSLTRSPRETQYF
J: TRBJ1-2; size: NA; D: NA; V: TRBV6-1; DNA: TGTGCCAGCAGTGAAATAGGAGGCTACACCTTC; CDR3: CASSEIGGYTF